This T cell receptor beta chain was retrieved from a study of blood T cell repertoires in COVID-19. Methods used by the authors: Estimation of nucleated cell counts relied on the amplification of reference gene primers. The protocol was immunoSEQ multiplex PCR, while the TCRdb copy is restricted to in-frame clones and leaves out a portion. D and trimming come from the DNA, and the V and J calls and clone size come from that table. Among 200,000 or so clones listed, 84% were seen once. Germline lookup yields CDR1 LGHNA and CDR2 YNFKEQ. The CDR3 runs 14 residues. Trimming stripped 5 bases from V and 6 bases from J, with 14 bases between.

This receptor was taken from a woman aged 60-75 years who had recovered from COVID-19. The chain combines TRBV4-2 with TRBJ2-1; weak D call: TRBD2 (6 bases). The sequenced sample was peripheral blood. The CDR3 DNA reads TGTGCCAGCAGCACCCGGGGTAGCGGCAATGAGCAGTTCTTC. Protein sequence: CASSTRGSGNEQFF.